Shown below are 25 T cell receptor beta chains from a single sample sequenced in a study of cytomegalovirus exposure and HLA in healthy donors. PCR was performed using 60 Vbeta and 13 Jbeta primers. Only in-frame clones appear in the TCRdb table, and some are missing; sequencing was by immunoSEQ multiplex PCR. This sample has some 120,000 clones, with around three quarters found just once. The specimen was PBMCs. Receptor source: a man aged 30 to 39 in good health and CMV-seropositive.

This clone was detected only a few times. The chain links TRBV19 to TRBJ1-5; possibly TRBD1 for D (6 bases). This CDR3 region has 17 residues. CDR1 LNHDA and CDR2 SQIVND come from the germline V gene (reference sequence). V shed 4 bases and J shed 0 bases, with 16 bases lying between them. The CDR3 sequence: CASSSLYGQYSNQPQHF. The CDR3 region has the DNA TGTGCCAGTAGTAGTTTGTACGGACAGTATAGCAATCAGCCCCAGCATTTT.

This clone was seen only a few times. V is TRBV7-9 and J is TRBJ1-2; D perhaps matches TRBD1 (5 bases). This CDR3 is 13 amino acids long. V was clipped by 5 bases and J by 7 bases, with 14 bases between them. Germline V gene sequence: CDR1 SEHNR, CDR2 FQNEAQ (reference sequence). CDR3 amino acids: CASSTGGARGYTF. CDR3 sequence (DNA): TGTGCCAGCAGCACTGGAGGGGCCCGTGGCTACACCTTC.

About this clone itself: One junction end does not reproduce the germline sequence, and a read error may be involved. The chain is built from TRBV7-9 and TRBJ2-7; 10 positions match TRBD1. This CDR3 has 15 residues. Germline assignment: CDR1 SEHNR and CDR2 FQNEAQ (reference sequence). CDR3 sequence (DNA): TGTTCCAGCAGCTTAGCGACAGGGGGCCCCTACGAGCAGTACTTC. Its protein product is CSSSLATGGPYEQYF.

The gene calls are TRBV7-2 and TRBJ2-2; D unclear. The V and J ends lost 5 bases and 1 base respectively, with 8 bases between them. This CDR3 comprises 14 residues. Germline V lookup: CDR1 SGHTA, CDR2 FQGNSA. CDR3 DNA: TGTGCCAGCAGCCGGTTCCGGAACACCGGGGAGCTGTTTTTT. Translating it yields CASSRFRNTGELFF.

The V gene is TRBV7-6, the J gene TRBJ1-1; 7 bases agree with TRBD1. The germline CDR1 and CDR2 sequences are SGHVS and FNYEAQ. CDR3 length equals 15 residues. The V and J ends lost 4 bases and 3 bases, in that order; junction bases with no gene match: 8. The CDR3 coding sequence is TGTGCCAGCAGCTCCCAACAGGGGCTGGACACTGAAGCTTTCTTT. Translation gives CASSSQQGLDTEAFF.

V and J are TRBV6-6 and TRBJ2-5; TRBD2 is a possible D gene (6 bases). The germline V and J ends were trimmed by 0 bases and 4 bases, with 12 bases remaining between them. CDR1 MNHNY and CDR2 SVGAGI come from the germline V gene (reference sequence). The CDR3 contains 15 residues. The CDR3 sequence: CASSYSTEGLETQYF. The CDR3 region has the DNA TGTGCCAGCAGTTACTCGACGGAGGGGCTAGAGACCCAGTACTTC.

This chain joins TRBV5-1 and TRBJ1-1; TRBD1 matches at 9 bases. Trimming removed 5 bases from V and 11 bases from J; junction bases left unmatched: 7. The V gene's germline CDR1 is SGHRS and CDR2 YFSETQ. The CDR3 sequence is 12 residues long. The CDR3 sequence is CASSRDRAQAFF. CDR3 in DNA: TGCGCCAGCAGTCGGGACAGGGCACAGGCTTTCTTT.

The chain has TRBV27 and TRBJ2-3; TRBD1 might be the D (5 bases). The CDR3 runs 13 residues. Trimming took off 10 bases at V and 0 bases at J, with 11 bases between the two ends. In germline, CDR1 is MNHEY, CDR2 SMNVEV (reference sequence). CDR3 in amino acids: CATQDTSTDTQYF. The DNA for the CDR3 is TGTGCCACCCAGGACACCAGCACAGATACGCAGTATTTT.

The genes are TRBV27 and TRBJ2-1; perhaps TRBD2 as D (5 bases). From germline, CDR1 is MNHEY and CDR2 SMNVEV (reference sequence). Between the trimmed V and J ends, which lost 2 bases and 9 bases, there was a span of 14 bases. The CDR3 totals 14 residues. Here the CDR3 DNA reads TGTGCCAGCAGTTTAGTGGGAACCGGGGTTGAGCAGTTCTTC. It specifies CASSLVGTGVEQFF.

The gene calls are TRBV4-2 and TRBJ2-7; D is unclear. The CDR3 sequence is 15 residues long. V lost 0 bases to trimming and J lost 0 bases, with 9 bases between them. Germline assignment: CDR1 LGHNA and CDR2 YNFKEQ. The chain's CDR3 is CASSQDEQASYEQYF. The CDR3 nucleotides are TGTGCCAGCAGCCAAGATGAGCAGGCCTCCTACGAGCAGTACTTC.

The genes are TRBV28 and TRBJ2-3, with 12 bases identical to TRBD2. This CDR3 has 17 amino acids. Germline-derived CDR1 and CDR2 are MDHEN and SYDVKM. J gave up 0 bases and V 4 bases, and 5 bases lay outside the gene matches. The CDR3 coding sequence is TGTGCCAGCAGTTCCGGGACTAGCGGGTCTAGCACAGATACGCAGTATTTT. Translation gives CASSSGTSGSSTDTQYF.

CDR3 nucleotide sequence: TGTGCCAGCAGCTCCGGAGCAGAGCAGTTCTTC. It codes for CASSSGAEQFF. This chain uses TRBV7-3 with TRBJ2-1; D is unresolved. The germline V and J ends were trimmed by 4 bases and 10 bases, with 8 bases remaining between them. The germline CDR1 and CDR2 sequences are SGHTA and FQGTGA. The CDR3 covers 11 residues.

This clone has a handful of counts. The chain employs TRBV7-2 and TRBJ2-5, with D maybe TRBD1 (5 bases). This CDR3 has 16 amino acids. V was cut by 4 bases and J by 6 bases, with 21 bases left in between. CDR1 is SGHTA, CDR2 FQGNSA, per germline. In DNA, the CDR3 is TGTGCCAGCAGCTCTTCGGTCGGGCAGTGGGGCAAGACCCAGTACTTC. Protein: CASSSSVGQWGKTQYF. Together with reference TRBV7-2 and TRBJ2-5, the CDR3 gives the full variable domain: GAGVSQSPSNKVTEKGKDVELRCDPISGHTALYWYRQSLGQGLEFLIYFQGNSAPDKSGLPSDRFSAERTGGSVSTLTIQRTQQEDSAVYLCASSSSVGQWGKTQYFGPGTRLLVL.

The chain carries TRBV29-1 and TRBJ2-7; D is possibly TRBD2 (6 bases). The V end lost 6 bases, the J end lost 12 bases, and 24 bases lay between the germline ends. The CDR3 sequence is 13 residues long. Germline V gene lookup returns CDR1 SQVTM and CDR2 ANQGSEA. The CDR3 region is CSVQGGQKKFRYF. CDR3 bases: TGCAGCGTCCAAGGAGGGCAGAAAAAATTTCGGTACTTC.

This clone appeared a single time. The chain combines TRBV6-1 with TRBJ2-7; TRBD1 matches 7 bases. The CDR3 runs 15 residues. J lost 4 bases, V lost 7 bases, and 13 bases had no gene match. The germline CDR1 and CDR2 sequences are MNHNS and SASEGT. The CDR3 spells CASTGPRTGVYEQYF. The CDR3 coding sequence is TGTGCCAGCACCGGTCCCAGGACAGGAGTTTACGAGCAGTACTTC.

V and J are TRBV7-6 and TRBJ2-1; 7 bases agree with TRBD2. This CDR3 region has 17 residues. Germline V gene lookup returns CDR1 SGHVS and CDR2 FNYEAQ. The V gene end was trimmed by 1 base and the J gene end by 4 bases; junction bases not matched to a gene: 10. Here the CDR3 reads CASSLGYGGSGYNEQFF. In DNA, the CDR3 is TGTGCCAGCAGCTTAGGATATGGCGGGAGTGGGTACAATGAGCAGTTCTTC.

This clone has just a few counts. The J gene is TRBJ2-7, the V gene TRBV28; 10 bases line up with TRBD2. The junction had 11 bases not matched to a gene; V was cut back by 5 bases and J by 1 base. CDR3 length: 17 amino acids. Germline V gene sequence: CDR1 MDHEN, CDR2 SYDVKM. The CDR3 protein is CASSKSPLAGISYEQYF. CDR3 coding DNA: TGTGCCAGCAGTAAAAGCCCACTAGCGGGGATATCCTACGAGCAGTACTTC.

This clone was detected a few times. This chain connects TRBV11-1 to TRBJ1-5; 9 nucleotides align to TRBD1. Germline V gene sequence: CDR1 SGHAT, CDR2 FQDESV (reference sequence). With V trimmed by 2 bases and J by 7 bases, 9 bases remained unmatched. This CDR3 comprises 16 residues. As DNA, the CDR3 is TGTGCCAGCAGCTTACCGTGGGACAGGGAGGACCAGCCCCAGCATTTT. The encoded protein is CASSLPWDREDQPQHF.

This clone was observed a few times. The chain joins TRBV30 to TRBJ1-2; 7 bases are shared with TRBD1. CDR3 size: 14 residues. Trimming at V came to 0 bases and at J to 6 bases, leaving 7 bases not matched to a gene. The germline CDR1 and CDR2 sequences are GTSNPN and SVGIG (reference sequence). The DNA of the CDR3 is TGTGCCTGGAGTGTAACGGGACAGTTGGATGGCTACACCTTC. Protein product: CAWSVTGQLDGYTF. The full variable domain, completed using reference TRBV30 and TRBJ1-2, is SQTIHQWPATLVQPVGSPLSLECTVEGTSNPNLYWYRQAAGRGLQLLFYSVGIGQISSEVPQNLSASRPQDRQFILSSKKLLLSDSGFYLCAWSVTGQLDGYTFGSGTRLTVV.

There are a few counts of this clone. The rearrangement joins TRBV30 to TRBJ1-2; 8 positions match TRBD1. Unmatched junction bases numbered 11, after V lost 4 bases and J lost 7 bases. This CDR3 has 14 residues. Germline CDR1 reads GTSNPN; CDR2 reads SVGIG (reference sequence). The CDR3 DNA follows: TGTGCCTGGATCCGAGACAGGGGAACAGCTGGCTACACCTTC. Translated, it gives CAWIRDRGTAGYTF.

In its sample, this clone was seen once. The same CDR3 is also encoded by other DNA sequences in this sample. The gene calls are TRBV7-9 and TRBJ2-7, with D tentatively TRBD2 (6 bases). This CDR3 comprises 13 residues. The V and J ends lost 3 bases and 6 bases respectively, with 12 bases between them. Germline lookup yields CDR1 SEHNR and CDR2 FQNEAQ (reference sequence). The CDR3 region is CASSLGGSGEQYF. CDR3 bases: TGTGCCAGCAGCTTGGGGGGTAGTGGCGAGCAGTACTTC. The complete variable domain, with remaining parts taken from reference TRBV7-9 and TRBJ2-7, reads DTGVSQNPRHKITKRGQNVTFRCDPISEHNRLYWYRQTLGQGPEFLTYFQNEAQLEKSRLLSDRFSAERPKGSFSTLEIQRTEQGDSAMYLCASSLGGSGEQYFGPGTRLTVT.

The gene calls are TRBV4-3 and TRBJ1-1; maybe TRBD1 (5 bases). Trimming stripped 0 bases from V and 2 bases from J, with 13 bases between. CDR1 and CDR2 (germline): LGHNA, YSLEER. The CDR3 has 16 amino acids. The CDR3 nucleotides are TGCGCCAGCAGCCAAGAGGGGGAGGGGTTAAACACTGAAGCTTTCTTT. Amino acid sequence: CASSQEGEGLNTEAFF.

As regards this clone: The junction departs from germline at one end; a sequencing error may be responsible. The rearrangement uses TRBV5-1 and TRBJ2-4, with D possibly TRBD1 on 6 matching bases. CDR1 and CDR2 (germline): SGHRS, YFSETQ. This CDR3 is 17 amino acids long. CDR3 loop: CASSLGNRELGENSQYF. DNA of the CDR3: TGCGCCAGCAGCTTGGGTAACAGGGAACTGGGAGAAAACAGTCAGTACTTC.

CDR3 nucleotide sequence: TGTGCCAGCAGCTTAGCGAGGATACCGGGACTAGCAACCGAGCAGTACTTC. This gives the protein CASSLARIPGLATEQYF. V is TRBV7-8 and J is TRBJ2-7; TRBD2 aligns across 9 bases. The CDR3 length is 17 residues. Germline V gives CDR1 SGHVS, CDR2 FQNEAQ. Trimming removed 0 bases from V and 6 bases from J; junction bases left unmatched: 12.

V and J are TRBV4-3 and TRBJ1-5, with no clear D. The CDR3 sequence is 20 residues long. Germline CDR1 is LGHNA and CDR2 is YSLEER. The V and J ends lost 0 bases and 1 base respectively, with 22 bases between them. CDR3 in DNA: TGCGCCAGCAGCCAAGACCGCCCTTCTCGGGGATCGCTGAGCAATCAGCCCCAGCATTTT. It encodes CASSQDRPSRGSLSNQPQHF.